This T cell receptor beta chain stems from a study of blood T cell repertoires in COVID-19. Authors' methods: Estimated nucleated cell counts came from reference gene primer amplification. The table came from immunoSEQ multiplex PCR; TCRdb's copy has only in-frame clones and leaves some out. The DNA was the basis for D and trimming; V, J and clone size are from that table. The data hold about 140,000 clones, with 70% to 85% observed a single time. Everyone who took part was roughly 18 to 89 years old, and they came from 24 US areas. Allocation to cohorts depended on clinical history reported by the participants. A PCR-confirmed or clinician-diagnosed COVID-19 case had contacted exposed participants within 2 weeks of entry. Germline CDR1 is SQVTM and CDR2 is ANQGSEA. The CDR3 consists of 16 residues. The V gene lost 0 bases and the J gene lost 1 base, with 15 bases spanning the gap.

Source material: PBMCs or T cells enriched from blood (not recorded which). This chain links TRBV29-1 with TRBJ1-1, with a tentative D call TRBD1 (5 bases). This receptor was obtained from a woman aged 18 to 35 who had been exposed to COVID-19. CDR3 nucleotide sequence: TGCAGCGTTGAAGATACGGCAGGGCCCCCGAACACTGAAGCTTTCTTT. Amino acid sequence: CSVEDTAGPPNTEAFF. The entire variable domain, with the rest obtained from reference TRBV29-1 and TRBJ1-1, is as follows: SAVISQKPSRDICQRGTSLTIQCQVDSQVTMMFWYRQQPGQSLTLIATANQGSEATYESGFVIDKFPISRPNLTFSTLTVSNMSPEDSSIYLCSVEDTAGPPNTEAFFGQGTRLTVV.